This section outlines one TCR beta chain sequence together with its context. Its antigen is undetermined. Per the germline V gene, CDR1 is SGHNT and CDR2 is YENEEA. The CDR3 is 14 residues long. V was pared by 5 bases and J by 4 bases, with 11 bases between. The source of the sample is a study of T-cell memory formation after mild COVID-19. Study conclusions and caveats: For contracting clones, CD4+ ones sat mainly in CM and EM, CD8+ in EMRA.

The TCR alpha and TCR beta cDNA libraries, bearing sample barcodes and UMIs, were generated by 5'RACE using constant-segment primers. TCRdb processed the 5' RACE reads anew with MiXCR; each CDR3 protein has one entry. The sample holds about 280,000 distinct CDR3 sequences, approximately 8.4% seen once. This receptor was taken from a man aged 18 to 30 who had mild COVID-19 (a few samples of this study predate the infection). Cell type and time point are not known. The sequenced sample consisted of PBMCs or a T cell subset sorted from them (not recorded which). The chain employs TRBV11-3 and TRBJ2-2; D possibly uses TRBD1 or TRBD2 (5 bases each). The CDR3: CASSARGTTGELFF. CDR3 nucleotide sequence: TGTGCCAGCAGCGCCCGGGGCACCACCGGGGAGCTGTTTTTT.